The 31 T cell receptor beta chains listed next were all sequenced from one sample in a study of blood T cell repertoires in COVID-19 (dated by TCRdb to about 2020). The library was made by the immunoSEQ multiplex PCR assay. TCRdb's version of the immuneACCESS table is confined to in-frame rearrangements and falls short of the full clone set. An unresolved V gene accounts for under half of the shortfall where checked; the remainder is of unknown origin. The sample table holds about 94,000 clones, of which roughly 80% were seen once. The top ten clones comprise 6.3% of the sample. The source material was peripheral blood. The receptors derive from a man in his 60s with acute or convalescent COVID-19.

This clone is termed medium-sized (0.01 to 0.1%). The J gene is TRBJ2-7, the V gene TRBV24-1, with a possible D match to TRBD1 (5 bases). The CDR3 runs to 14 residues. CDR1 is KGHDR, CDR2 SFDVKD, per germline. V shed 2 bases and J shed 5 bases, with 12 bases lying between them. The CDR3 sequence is CATSDYRYNDEQYF. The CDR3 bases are TGTGCCACCAGTGATTACAGGTACAACGACGAGCAGTACTTC.

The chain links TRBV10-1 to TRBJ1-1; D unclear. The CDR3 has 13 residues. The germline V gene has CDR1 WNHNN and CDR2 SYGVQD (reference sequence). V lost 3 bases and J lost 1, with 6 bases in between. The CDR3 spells CASSDSPNTEAFF. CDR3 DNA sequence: TGCGCCAGCAGTGATAGCCCGAACACTGAAGCTTTCTTT.

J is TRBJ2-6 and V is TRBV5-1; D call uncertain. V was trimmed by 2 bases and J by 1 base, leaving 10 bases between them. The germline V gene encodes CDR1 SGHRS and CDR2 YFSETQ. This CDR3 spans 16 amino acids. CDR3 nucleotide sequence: TGCGCCAGCAGCTTTAAAGAGCGATCTGGGGCCAACGTCCTGACTTTC. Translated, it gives CASSFKERSGANVLTF.

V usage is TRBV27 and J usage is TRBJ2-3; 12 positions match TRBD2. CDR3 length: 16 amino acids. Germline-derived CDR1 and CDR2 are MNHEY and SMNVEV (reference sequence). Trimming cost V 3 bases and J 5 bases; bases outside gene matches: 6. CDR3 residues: CASSFLTSGGIDTQYF. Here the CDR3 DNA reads TGTGCCAGCAGTTTTCTGACTAGCGGGGGTATAGATACGCAGTATTTT.

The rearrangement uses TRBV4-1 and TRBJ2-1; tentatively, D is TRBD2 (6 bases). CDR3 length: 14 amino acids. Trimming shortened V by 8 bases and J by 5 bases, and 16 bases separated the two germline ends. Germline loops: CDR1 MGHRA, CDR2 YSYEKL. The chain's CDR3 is CASFGVGGDNEQFF. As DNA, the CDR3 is TGCGCCAGCTTCGGGGTTGGAGGGGACAATGAGCAGTTCTTC.

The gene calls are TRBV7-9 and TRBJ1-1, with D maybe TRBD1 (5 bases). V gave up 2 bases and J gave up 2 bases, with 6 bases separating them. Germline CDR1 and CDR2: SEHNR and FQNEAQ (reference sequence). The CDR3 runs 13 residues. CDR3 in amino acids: CASSLQGNTEAFF. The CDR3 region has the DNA TGTGCCAGCAGCTTACAGGGAAACACTGAAGCTTTCTTT.

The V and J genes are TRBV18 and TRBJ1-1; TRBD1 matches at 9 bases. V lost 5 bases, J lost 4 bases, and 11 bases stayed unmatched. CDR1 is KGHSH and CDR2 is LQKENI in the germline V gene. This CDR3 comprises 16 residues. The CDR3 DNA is TGTGCCAGCTCATCCCGGGACAGGGTAGGGAGCACTGAAGCTTTCTTT. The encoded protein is CASSSRDRVGSTEAFF.

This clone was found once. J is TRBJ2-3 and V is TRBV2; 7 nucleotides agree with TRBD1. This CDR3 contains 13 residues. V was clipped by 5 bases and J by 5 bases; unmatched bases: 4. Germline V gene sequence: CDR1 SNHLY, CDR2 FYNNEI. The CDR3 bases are TGTGCCAGCAGTTGGAACAGGGGAGATACGCAGTATTTT. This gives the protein CASSWNRGDTQYF.

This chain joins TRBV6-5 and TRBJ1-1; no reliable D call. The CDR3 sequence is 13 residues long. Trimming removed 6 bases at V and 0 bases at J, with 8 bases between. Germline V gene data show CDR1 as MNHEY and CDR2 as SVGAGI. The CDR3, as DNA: TGTGCCAGCAGGCACAGCTTGAACACTGAAGCTTTCTTT. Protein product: CASRHSLNTEAFF.

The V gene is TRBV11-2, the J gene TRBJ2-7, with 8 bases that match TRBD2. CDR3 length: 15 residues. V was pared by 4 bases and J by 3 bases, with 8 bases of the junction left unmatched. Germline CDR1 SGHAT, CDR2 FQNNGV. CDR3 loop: CASSSTTSGHYEQYF. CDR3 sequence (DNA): TGTGCCAGCAGCTCGACCACTAGCGGTCACTACGAGCAGTACTTC.

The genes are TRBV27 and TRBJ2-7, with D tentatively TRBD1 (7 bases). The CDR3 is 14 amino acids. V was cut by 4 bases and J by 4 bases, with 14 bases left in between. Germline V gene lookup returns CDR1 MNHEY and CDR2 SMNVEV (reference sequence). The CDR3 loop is CASSSGGIGYEQYF. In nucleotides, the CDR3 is TGTGCCAGCAGTTCAGGGGGGATCGGATACGAGCAGTACTTC.

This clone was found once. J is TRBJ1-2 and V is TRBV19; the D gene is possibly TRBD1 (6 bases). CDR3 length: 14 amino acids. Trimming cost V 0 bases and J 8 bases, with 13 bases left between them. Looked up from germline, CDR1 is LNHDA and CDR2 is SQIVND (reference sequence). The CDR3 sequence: CASSIDPDRVGYTF. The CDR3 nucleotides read TGTGCCAGTAGTATAGACCCGGACAGAGTAGGCTACACCTTC. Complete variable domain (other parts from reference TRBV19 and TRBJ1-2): DGGITQSPKYLFRKEGQNVTLSCEQNLNHDAMYWYRQDPGQGLRLIYYSQIVNDFQKGDIAEGYSVSREKKESFPLTVTSAQKNPTAFYLCASSIDPDRVGYTFGSGTRLTVV.

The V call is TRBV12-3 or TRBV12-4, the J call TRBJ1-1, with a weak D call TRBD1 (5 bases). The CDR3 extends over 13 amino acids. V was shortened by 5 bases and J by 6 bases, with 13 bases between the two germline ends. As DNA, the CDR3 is TGTGCCAGCAGTCCGACGGGAGGGGCTGAAGCTTTCTTT. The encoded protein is CASSPTGGAEAFF.

CDR3 region: CASSSRDRYNLWYGYTF. The CDR3 DNA reads TGTGCCAGCAGTAGCCGGGACAGGTATAATTTGTGGTATGGCTACACCTTC. J is TRBJ1-2 and V is TRBV6-2 or TRBV6-3; 8 bases match TRBD1. V dropped 5 bases and J dropped 5; count of bases not matched to a gene: 16. Germline lookup yields CDR1 MNHEY and CDR2 SVGEGT. This CDR3 contains 17 residues.

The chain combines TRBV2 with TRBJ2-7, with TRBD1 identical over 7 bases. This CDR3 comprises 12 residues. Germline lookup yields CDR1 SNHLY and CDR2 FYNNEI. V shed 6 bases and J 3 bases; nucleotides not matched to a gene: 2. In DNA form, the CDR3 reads TGTGCCAGCAGGGGGGACAGCTACGAGCAGTACTTC. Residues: CASRGDSYEQYF.

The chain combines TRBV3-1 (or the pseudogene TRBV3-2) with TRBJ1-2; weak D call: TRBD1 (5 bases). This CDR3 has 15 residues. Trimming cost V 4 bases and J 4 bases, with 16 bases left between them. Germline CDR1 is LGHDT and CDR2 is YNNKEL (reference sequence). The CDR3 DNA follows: TGTGCCAGCAGCCGAGGTACAGGAACCGTCTATGGCTACACCTTC. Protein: CASSRGTGTVYGYTF.

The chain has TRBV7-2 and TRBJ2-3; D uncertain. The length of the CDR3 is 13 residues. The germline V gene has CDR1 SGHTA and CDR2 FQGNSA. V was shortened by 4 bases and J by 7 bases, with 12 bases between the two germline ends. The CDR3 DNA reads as TGTGCCAGCAGCTCCAATCGCGGTTATACGCAGTATTTT. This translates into CASSSNRGYTQYF.

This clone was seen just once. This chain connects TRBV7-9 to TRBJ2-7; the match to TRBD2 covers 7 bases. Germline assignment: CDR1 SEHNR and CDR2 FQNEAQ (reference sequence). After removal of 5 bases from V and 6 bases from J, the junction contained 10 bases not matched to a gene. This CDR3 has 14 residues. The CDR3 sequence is CASSPPGRGREQYF. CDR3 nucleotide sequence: TGTGCCAGCAGCCCGCCGGGGAGGGGCCGCGAGCAGTACTTC.

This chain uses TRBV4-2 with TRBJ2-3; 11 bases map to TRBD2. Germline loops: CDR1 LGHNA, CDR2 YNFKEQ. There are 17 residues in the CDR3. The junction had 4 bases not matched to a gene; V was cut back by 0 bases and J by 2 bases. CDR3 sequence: CASSQDRLAGYTDTQYF. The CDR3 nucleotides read TGTGCCAGCAGCCAAGATCGACTAGCGGGGTACACAGATACGCAGTATTTT.

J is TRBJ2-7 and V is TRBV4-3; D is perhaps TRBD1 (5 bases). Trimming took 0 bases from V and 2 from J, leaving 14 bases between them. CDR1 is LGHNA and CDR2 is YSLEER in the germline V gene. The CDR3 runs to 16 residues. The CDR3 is CASSQDQWTPTYEQYF. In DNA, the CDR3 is TGCGCCAGCAGCCAAGACCAGTGGACACCAACCTACGAGCAGTACTTC.

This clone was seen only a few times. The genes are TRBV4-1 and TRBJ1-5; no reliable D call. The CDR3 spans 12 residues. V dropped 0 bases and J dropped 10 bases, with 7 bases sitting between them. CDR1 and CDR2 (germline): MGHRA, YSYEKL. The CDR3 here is CASSQDLGPQHF. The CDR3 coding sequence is TGCGCCAGCAGCCAAGATCTGGGCCCCCAGCATTTT.

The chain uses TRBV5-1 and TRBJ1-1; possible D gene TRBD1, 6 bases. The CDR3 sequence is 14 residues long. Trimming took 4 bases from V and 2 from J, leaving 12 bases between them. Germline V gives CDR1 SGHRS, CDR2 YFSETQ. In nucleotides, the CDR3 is TGCGCCAGCAGCCAACCACAGGGCAACACTGAAGCTTTCTTT. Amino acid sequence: CASSQPQGNTEAFF.

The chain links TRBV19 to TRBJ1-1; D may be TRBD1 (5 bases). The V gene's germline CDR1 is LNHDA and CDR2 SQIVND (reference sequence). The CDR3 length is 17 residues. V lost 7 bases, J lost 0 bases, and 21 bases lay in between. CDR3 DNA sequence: TGTGCCAGTAAGGGCAGGGCCGGATCTCCCATGAACACTGAAGCTTTCTTT. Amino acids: CASKGRAGSPMNTEAFF. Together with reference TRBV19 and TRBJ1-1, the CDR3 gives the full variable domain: DGGITQSPKYLFRKEGQNVTLSCEQNLNHDAMYWYRQDPGQGLRLIYYSQIVNDFQKGDIAEGYSVSREKKESFPLTVTSAQKNPTAFYLCASKGRAGSPMNTEAFFGQGTRLTVV.

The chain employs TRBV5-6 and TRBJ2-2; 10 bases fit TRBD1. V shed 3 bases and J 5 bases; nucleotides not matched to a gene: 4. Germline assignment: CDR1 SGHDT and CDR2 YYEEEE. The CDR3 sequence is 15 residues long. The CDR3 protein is CASSWDRGRTGELFF. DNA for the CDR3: TGTGCCAGCAGCTGGGACAGGGGAAGGACCGGGGAGCTGTTTTTT.

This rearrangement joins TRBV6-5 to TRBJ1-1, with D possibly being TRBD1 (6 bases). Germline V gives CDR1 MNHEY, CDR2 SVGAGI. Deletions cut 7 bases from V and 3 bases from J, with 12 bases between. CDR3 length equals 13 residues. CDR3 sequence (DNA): TGTGCCAGCAAAACACAGGGAGACACTGAAGCTTTCTTT. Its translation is CASKTQGDTEAFF.

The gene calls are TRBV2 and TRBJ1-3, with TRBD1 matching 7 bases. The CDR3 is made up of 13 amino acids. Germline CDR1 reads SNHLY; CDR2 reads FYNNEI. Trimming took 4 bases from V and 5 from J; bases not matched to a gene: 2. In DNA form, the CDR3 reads TGTGCCAGCAGTGGACAGGGTAGAAACACCATATATTTT. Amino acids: CASSGQGRNTIYF. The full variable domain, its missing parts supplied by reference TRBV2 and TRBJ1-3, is EPEVTQTPSHQVTQMGQEVILRCVPISNHLYFYWYRQILGQKVEFLVSFYNNEISEKSEIFDDQFSVERPDGSNFTLKIRSTKLEDSAMYFCASSGQGRNTIYFGEGSWLTVV.

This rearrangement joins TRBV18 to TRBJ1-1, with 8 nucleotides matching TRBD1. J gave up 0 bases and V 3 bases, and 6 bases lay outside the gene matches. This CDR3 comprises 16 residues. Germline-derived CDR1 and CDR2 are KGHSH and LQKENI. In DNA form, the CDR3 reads TGTGCCAGCTCACCGCGGACAGGGAGGGTGAACACTGAAGCTTTCTTT. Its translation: CASSPRTGRVNTEAFF.

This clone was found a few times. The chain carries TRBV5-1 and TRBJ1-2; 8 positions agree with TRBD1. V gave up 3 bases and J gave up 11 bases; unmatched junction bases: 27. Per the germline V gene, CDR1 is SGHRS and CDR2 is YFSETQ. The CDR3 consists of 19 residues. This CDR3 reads CASSWAQLRQGAPLNVYTF. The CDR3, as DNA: TGCGCCAGCAGCTGGGCACAACTTCGGCAGGGGGCGCCCCTTAACGTATACACCTTC.

This chain's CDR3 is CASSPPSGGNGGEQFF. The CDR3 DNA sequence: TGTGCCAGCTCACCACCGTCCGGGGGAAATGGGGGTGAGCAGTTCTTC. The chain uses TRBV18 and TRBJ2-1, with D possibly TRBD2 on 6 matching bases. V lost 0 bases to trimming and J lost 9 bases, with 18 bases between them. The CDR3 consists of 16 residues. Germline CDR1 and CDR2: KGHSH and LQKENI.

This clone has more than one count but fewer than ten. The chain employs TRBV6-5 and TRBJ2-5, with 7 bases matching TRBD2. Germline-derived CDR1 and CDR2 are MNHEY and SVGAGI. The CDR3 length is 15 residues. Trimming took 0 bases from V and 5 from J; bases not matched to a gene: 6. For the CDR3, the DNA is TGTGCCAGCAGTTACTCGACTAGCCGGGTGGAGACCCAGTACTTC. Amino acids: CASSYSTSRVETQYF.

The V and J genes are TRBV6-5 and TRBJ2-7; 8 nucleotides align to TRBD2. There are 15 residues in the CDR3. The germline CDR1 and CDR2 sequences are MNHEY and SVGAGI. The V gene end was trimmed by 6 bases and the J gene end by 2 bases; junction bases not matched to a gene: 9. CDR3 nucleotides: TGTGCCAGCAGGATTAGCGGGGAACGAGCCTACGAGCAGTACTTC. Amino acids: CASRISGERAYEQYF.